What follows are 5 T cell receptor beta chains derived from one specimen sequenced in a study of control samples from healthy donors and cancer patients. Produced via immunoSEQ multiplex PCR; TCRdb's table is partial and in-frame only. The sample carries about 75,000 clones, 94% recorded once. Sequences were obtained from blood. These receptors all come from a woman aged 40 to 55 in good health.

This chain links TRBV19 with TRBJ2-1, with unresolved D. This CDR3 spans 13 amino acids. V lost 6 bases and J lost 5, with 11 bases in between. Germline V gene lookup returns CDR1 LNHDA and CDR2 SQIVND (reference sequence). This chain's CDR3 is CASRVGSNNEQFF. The CDR3 DNA follows: TGTGCCAGTAGGGTCGGGTCAAACAATGAGCAGTTCTTC.

V is TRBV2 and J is TRBJ1-1; no definite D call. The germline V gene has CDR1 SNHLY and CDR2 FYNNEI. This CDR3 is built from 14 residues. The V and J ends lost 6 bases and 7 bases respectively, with 18 bases between them. In DNA form, the CDR3 reads TGTGCCAGCAGGTCCCAGGCAGAAAAATTTGAAGCTTTCTTT. It is translated as CASRSQAEKFEAFF.

The CDR3 region has the DNA TGTGCCAGCAGCCGGAGGTGGGACACTGAAGCTTTCTTT. Protein product: CASSRRWDTEAFF. The chain combines TRBV7-8 with TRBJ1-1, with D unresolved. CDR1 SGHVS and CDR2 FQNEAQ come from the germline V gene. The CDR3 consists of 13 residues. V was shortened by 5 bases and J by 3 bases, with 10 bases between the two germline ends.

This chain joins TRBV25-1 and TRBJ2-7; unclear D gene. Deletions cut 1 base from V and 6 bases from J, with 7 bases between. The CDR3 length is 12 residues. Germline CDR1 reads MGHDK; CDR2 reads SYGVNS. The CDR3 DNA sequence: TGTGCCAGCAGTGAATCCCGCCTCGAGCAGTACTTC. Amino acids: CASSESRLEQYF.

The rearrangement links TRBV4-3 to TRBJ2-1, with 8 positions matching TRBD1. The CDR3 has 16 amino acids. Germline CDR1 LGHNA, CDR2 YSLEER. V gave up 0 bases and J gave up 2 bases; unmatched junction bases: 3. CDR3 residues: CASSQDGQGTYNEQFF. The CDR3 nucleotides read TGCGCCAGCAGCCAAGACGGACAGGGCACCTACAATGAGCAGTTCTTC.